Listed below are T cell receptor beta chains from one sample, sequenced in a study of T-cell reconstitution after alpha-beta-depleted transplantation in children. TCRdb called the PCR reads again in MiXCR, with one record for every CDR3 protein. The sample lists about 980,000 distinct CDR3 sequences; about 29% were seen once. The sample was PBMCs, mostly from graft donor cells, taken 360 days after TCRalphabeta/CD19-depleted stem cell transplant. These TCRs come from a boy younger than two who had a stem cell transplant for SCID, so the T cells may come from the graft donor. Both conserved end residues are part of each CDR3. A D gene is named only where the DNA matches it firmly. Size is stated for part of the rows, as once, few or many counts, or as a class when the clone is expanded.

size	D	J	V	DNA	CDR3
few	TRBD2	TRBJ2-3	TRBV10-3	TGTGCCATCAGGGCGACTAGCGGGGGGGCAGGGGATACGCAGTATTTT	CAIRATSGGAGDTQYF
few	TRBD2	TRBJ2-7	TRBV29-1	TGCAGCGTTAAGTACGGAAGCGGGGGGTTTGAGCAGTACTTC	CSVKYGSGGFEQYF
many	.	TRBJ1-4	TRBV28	TGTGCCAGCAGTTTTAGGCGGGGTAATGAAAAACTGTTTTTT	CASSFRRGNEKLFF
.	TRBD2	TRBJ2-3	TRBV29-1	TGCAGCGGTCGACTAGCGCCTAGCACAGATACGCAGTATTTT	CSGRLAPSTDTQYF
few	.	TRBJ2-7	TRBV18	TGTGCCAGCTCTCCTCCTCCGGGAAACCACGAGCAGTACTTC	CASSPPPGNHEQYF
few	TRBD1	TRBJ2-7	TRBV5-1	TGCGCCAGCAGCTTGGCACCGGGGACAGGGGCCTACGAGCAGTACTTC	CASSLAPGTGAYEQYF
.	TRBD1	TRBJ2-7	TRBV5-1	TGCGCCAGCAGCCGAGGACAGGGAATGGGAGAGCAGTACTTC	CASSRGQGMGEQYF
.	.	TRBJ2-7	TRBV12-3/TRBV12-4	TGTGCCAGCAGTGGTCGGTACTACGAGCAGTACTTC	CASSGRYYEQYF
few	.	TRBJ2-5	TRBV20-1	TGCAGTGCCGGCTCAGGACCCCGGGAGACCCAGTACTTC	CSAGSGPRETQYF
.	.	TRBJ2-3	TRBV4-2	TGTGCCAGCAGCCAAGATCCCCCTAGCAGGAGCACAGATACGCAGTATTTT	CASSQDPPSRSTDTQYF
few	.	TRBJ2-6	TRBV6-1	TGTGCCAGCAGTGCCCGGGACACACGTTTCTCTGGGGCCAACGTCCTGACTTTC	CASSARDTRFSGANVLTF
.	TRBD1	TRBJ2-2	TRBV20-1	TGCAGTGCTAGAGGACAGGGAGCCACCGGGGAGCTGTTTTTT	CSARGQGATGELFF
.	.	TRBJ1-1	TRBV9	TGTGCCAGCAGCGTCGCAGAGACTATGAACACTGAAGCTTTCTTT	CASSVAETMNTEAFF
.	.	TRBJ2-5	TRBV29-1	TGCAGCGTGACTTTCTTGACCCAGTACTTC	CSVTFLTQYF
.	TRBD2	TRBJ2-3	TRBV7-9	TGTGCCAGCAGCTGGAGGACTAGCTGGGATACGCAGTATTTT	CASSWRTSWDTQYF
few	TRBD2	TRBJ2-1	TRBV12-3/TRBV12-4	TGTGCCAGCACCACTAGCGGGGGACCAATCAATGAGCAGTTCTTC	CASTTSGGPINEQFF
.	.	TRBJ2-1	TRBV24-1	TGTGCCACCAGTGATTTAGGGTCTGGGGGAACCTACAATGAGCAGTTCTTC	CATSDLGSGGTYNEQFF
few	TRBD2	TRBJ2-5	TRBV12-3/TRBV12-4	TGTGCCAGCAGTTTAAATCGCGGGGGGCGGGGAGAGACCCAGTACTTC	CASSLNRGGRGETQYF
.	TRBD1	TRBJ1-2	TRBV6-1	TGTGCCAGCAGGATGACAGGGGACCGCCATGGCTACACCTTC	CASRMTGDRHGYTF
.	TRBD1	TRBJ2-3	TRBV29-1	TGCAGCGTTGATGGCAGGGGGAGTACAGATACGCAGTATTTT	CSVDGRGSTDTQYF
.	TRBD1	TRBJ2-7	TRBV6-6	TGTGCCAGCAGGGGGACAGCGCACTACGAGCAGTACTTC	CASRGTAHYEQYF
.	.	TRBJ1-2	TRBV20-1	TGCAGTGCTAGTCTTTTCAGCAGCTATGGCTACACCTTC	CSASLFSSYGYTF
.	.	TRBJ2-7	TRBV5-1	TGCGCCAGCAGCTCACCACAGGGACCCTACGAGCAGTACTTC	CASSSPQGPYEQYF
.	.	TRBJ1-2	TRBV6-5	TGTGCCAGCAGTTACTCCCCGGCAGGAGGTGGCTACACCTTC	CASSYSPAGGGYTF
many	.	TRBJ2-7	TRBV28	TGTGCCAGCAGGCCGGGAGACACCAGCTCCTACGAGCAGTACTTC	CASRPGDTSSYEQYF
many	.	TRBJ1-5	TRBV18	TGTGCCAGCTCACTCGGGATTAGCAATCAGCCCCAGCATTTT	CASSLGISNQPQHF
.	.	TRBJ2-1	TRBV10-1	TGCGCCAGCAGTGAGTCGTCGGGGCAGGCCCAGTTCTTC	CASSESSGQAQFF
few	TRBD1	TRBJ1-3	TRBV12-3/TRBV12-4	TGTGCCAGCAGTTTAAACAGGGGCGCCGAGACCATATATTTT	CASSLNRGAETIYF
few	TRBD1	TRBJ2-5	TRBV7-9	TGTGCCAGCAGCATCCCGACAGGGGCGAACAAAGAGACCCAGTACTTC	CASSIPTGANKETQYF
.	TRBD2	TRBJ2-3	TRBV4-2	TGTGCCAGCAGCCAAAGGCCCGGGGGGGCCGGTGGAGATACGCAGTATTTT	CASSQRPGGAGGDTQYF
.	.	TRBJ1-3	TRBV20-1	TGCAGTGCTACATCCGGGGCTGGAAACACCATATATTTT	CSATSGAGNTIYF
few	.	TRBJ1-6	TRBV20-1	TGCAGTGCTAGAGGAGAGAAGGGTTTGAATTCACCCCTCCACTTT	CSARGEKGLNSPLHF
.	TRBD1	TRBJ1-1	TRBV6-5	TGTGCCAGCAGTTACCGTGACAGGGCAAGCACTGAAGCTTTCTTT	CASSYRDRASTEAFF
.	TRBD1	TRBJ2-1	TRBV5-1	TGCGCCAGCAGCAGGGACAGTCAAGCCACCTACAATGAGCAGTTCTTC	CASSRDSQATYNEQFF
.	.	TRBJ2-6	TRBV27	TGTGCCAGCAGTCCCCTCGGGTCTGGGGCCAACGTCCTGACTTTC	CASSPLGSGANVLTF
many	.	TRBJ2-2	TRBV7-2	TGTGCCAGCCGGACAGAAGAGGTAACCGGGGAGCTGTTTTTT	CASRTEEVTGELFF
.	.	TRBJ2-7	TRBV7-9	TGTGCCAGCAGCTTAAAGGGGGTCAGCCCCTACGAGCAGTACTTC	CASSLKGVSPYEQYF
.	.	TRBJ2-1	TRBV11-2	TGTGCCAGCAGCTCCTCTAGGTTGTGGAGTGATGAGCAGTTCTTC	CASSSSRLWSDEQFF
.	.	TRBJ2-1	TRBV24-1	TGTGCCATTGGACCCCGTCCGGGTGGTGCGTTCTTC	CAIGPRPGGAFF
once	.	TRBJ2-1	TRBV2	TGTGCCAGCATGGGAGAAACAACCTACAATGAGCAGTTCTTC	CASMGETTYNEQFF
.	.	TRBJ1-1	TRBV20-1	TGCAGGGCCTCCGGGACGGTGAACACTGAAGCTTTCTTT	CRASGTVNTEAFF
.	.	TRBJ2-5	TRBV7-2	TGTGCCAGCAGCTTAGGGGGGTCGGCAATTCAAGAGACCCAGTACTTC	CASSLGGSAIQETQYF
.	TRBD1	TRBJ2-7	TRBV14	TGTGCCAGCAGCCAAGATTGGACAGGGTTCTACGAGCAGTACTTC	CASSQDWTGFYEQYF
.	.	TRBJ2-2	TRBV7-2	TGTGCCAGCAGCTTATATCCCGGGGGGCCAGGGGAGCTGTTTTTT	CASSLYPGGPGELFF
.	.	TRBJ2-1	TRBV15	TGTGCCACCAGCGAACAGGGTTTCGGGAGCAATGAGCAGTTCTTC	CATSEQGFGSNEQFF
few	TRBD2	TRBJ2-3	TRBV6-5	TGTGCCAGCAGTTATAACTTCGGGACTAGCGGCACAGATACGCAGTATTTT	CASSYNFGTSGTDTQYF
.	.	TRBJ1-2	TRBV25-1	TGTGCCAGCAGTGAACCGGCTGGGGGCCACACCTTC	CASSEPAGGHTF
few	.	TRBJ1-3	TRBV15	TGTGCCACCAGCAGAGTTTCAGGGCCCGGAAACACCATATATTTT	CATSRVSGPGNTIYF
.	TRBD1	TRBJ1-5	TRBV6-2/TRBV6-3	TGTGCCAGCAGCCCGGACAGGGTTGCGTGGGGCAATCAGCCCCAGCATTTT	CASSPDRVAWGNQPQHF
.	.	TRBJ2-3	TRBV28	TGTGCCAGCACTATGGCGTCCACTGATACGCAGTATTTT	CASTMASTDTQYF
.	TRBD2	TRBJ2-7	TRBV11-2	TGTGCCAGCAGTTGGACTAGCGGGGTGACTTCCGAGCAGTACTTC	CASSWTSGVTSEQYF
.	TRBD2	TRBJ2-7	TRBV9	TGTGCCAGCAGCGTAGACGGGGGGGCCATTTACGAGCAGTACTTC	CASSVDGGAIYEQYF
.	TRBD2	TRBJ2-3	TRBV15	TGTGCCACCAGCAGAGAAGGAGCGGGGGGGCACACAGATACGCAGTATTTT	CATSREGAGGHTDTQYF